The 11 T cell receptor beta chains in this list originate from one sample, sequenced in a study of T cell responses to AZD1222 COVID-19 vaccine. The assay was immunoSEQ multiplex PCR, and TCRdb's table has in-frame clones only and misses some. Among some 120,000 clones listed, roughly 87% were seen once. The sequences come from peripheral blood, collected on day 0 of AZD1222 vaccination. The receptor set was obtained from an adult in good health.

The chain uses TRBV4-1 and TRBJ1-3; no reliable D call. V lost 1 base, J lost 2 bases, and 15 bases lay in between. This CDR3 is 17 amino acids long. The germline CDR1 and CDR2 sequences are MGHRA and YSYEKL. The CDR3, as DNA: TGCGCCAGCAGCCAAGTTGGTCGGGGAGTGGCTGGAAACACCATATATTTT. This sequence encodes CASSQVGRGVAGNTIYF.

This chain uses TRBV11-2 with TRBJ1-2; perhaps TRBD1 as D (6 bases). In germline, CDR1 is SGHAT, CDR2 FQNNGV. The CDR3 covers 14 residues. Trimming removed 7 bases from V and 8 bases from J, with 20 bases in between. The chain's CDR3 is CASTSGTIPRGYTF. The CDR3, as DNA: TGTGCCAGCACCTCTGGGACAATTCCCCGGGGCTACACCTTC.

This clone came up once. The chain joins TRBV7-3 to TRBJ1-4; D gene unclear. Germline V gene sequence: CDR1 SGHTA, CDR2 FQGTGA. CDR3 size: 17 residues. Trimming removed 1 base at V and 0 bases at J, with 12 bases between. CDR3 protein: CASSLRGPGPTNEKLFF. CDR3 bases: TGTGCCAGCAGCTTAAGAGGTCCAGGCCCAACTAATGAAAAACTGTTTTTT.

This clone was counted only a few times. This chain uses TRBV6-1 with TRBJ2-1; D could derive from TRBD1 or TRBD2 (5 bases each). Between the trimmed V and J ends, which lost 1 base and 7 bases, there was a span of 14 bases. The CDR3 totals 15 residues. The germline CDR1 and CDR2 sequences are MNHNS and SASEGT. Written as DNA, the CDR3 is TGTGCCAGCAGTGAAGGGGACGCAAGCGGTAATGAGCAGTTCTTC. Residues: CASSEGDASGNEQFF.

The CDR3 DNA is TGTGCCAGCAGCGTAGCTCGAACAGGGACCAACACTGAAGCTTTCTTT. This translates into CASSVARTGTNTEAFF. The V gene is TRBV9, the J gene TRBJ1-1, with D possibly being TRBD1 (6 bases). The CDR3 contains 16 residues. Germline values: CDR1 SGDLS, CDR2 YYNGEE. Trimming pared 0 bases from V and 2 bases from J, leaving 14 bases between. Full variable domain (outside the CDR3, taken from reference TRBV9 and TRBJ1-1): DSGVTQTPKHLITATGQRVTLRCSPRSGDLSVYWYQQSLDQGLQFLIQYYNGEERAKGNILERFSAQQFPDLHSELNLSSLELGDSALYFCASSVARTGTNTEAFFGQGTRLTVV.

This clone was counted between two and nine times. The chain recombines TRBV7-8 with TRBJ2-7; no definite D call. The CDR3 totals 13 residues. Germline V CDR1 and CDR2: SGHVS, FQNEAQ. V shed 0 bases and J shed 7 bases, with 10 bases lying between them. The CDR3 is CASSLAAGREQYF. The CDR3 DNA reads TGTGCCAGCAGCTTAGCGGCCGGACGTGAGCAGTACTTC.

The chain couples TRBV7-8 to TRBJ1-4; D unclear. The CDR3 contains 13 residues. Trimming pared 5 bases from V and 8 bases from J, leaving 12 bases between. Germline V gene lookup returns CDR1 SGHVS and CDR2 FQNEAQ. In DNA, the CDR3 is TGTGCCAGCAGCCGAAGAGGGAAGGAAAAACTGTTTTTT. Translated: CASSRRGKEKLFF.

DNA for the CDR3: TGTGCCAGCAGTATACCCTCCGGGACACCTAGGAGACATAGGGATGGCTACACCTTC. The encoded protein is CASSIPSGTPRRHRDGYTF. J is TRBJ1-2 and V is TRBV6-2 or TRBV6-3, with D possibly TRBD1 on 6 matching bases. CDR3 length: 19 residues. V was clipped by 5 bases and J by 6 bases, with 31 bases between them. The germline V gene has CDR1 MNHEY and CDR2 SVGEGT.

The V and J genes are TRBV30 and TRBJ1-5; D gene unclear. The CDR3 runs to 13 residues. From germline, CDR1 is GTSNPN and CDR2 SVGIG (reference sequence). Trimming left V 1 base short and J 4 bases short, with 8 bases between. CDR3 region: CAWSAAENQPQHF. Here the CDR3 DNA reads TGTGCCTGGAGTGCTGCAGAAAATCAGCCCCAGCATTTT.

The V call is TRBV11-3, the J call TRBJ2-1; D unclear. V lost 5 bases and J lost 8, with 13 bases in between. The CDR3 has 13 amino acids. Germline assignment: CDR1 SGHNT and CDR2 YENEEA. CDR3 protein: CASSQGIRHEQFF. The CDR3 region has the DNA TGTGCCAGCAGCCAAGGCATACGTCATGAGCAGTTCTTC.

The J gene is TRBJ2-5, the V gene TRBV5-4; 10 bases fit TRBD2. CDR1 and CDR2 (germline): SGHNT, YYREEE (reference sequence). Trimming removed 3 bases from V and 5 bases from J; junction bases left unmatched: 7. The CDR3 spans 15 residues. The CDR3 nucleotides read TGTGCCAGCAGCTCAGCGGGGGGGGTCGATGAGACCCAGTACTTC. Translating it yields CASSSAGGVDETQYF.